The 29 T cell receptor beta chains given below trace back to one sample, sequenced in a study of cytomegalovirus exposure and HLA in healthy donors. Vbeta (60) and Jbeta (13) primers were used in the PCR. Method: immunoSEQ multiplex PCR; TCRdb's copy keeps in-frame clones and lacks some. The sample records about 100,000 clones, approximately 80% being singletons. The sequenced material came from PBMCs. Receptors were obtained from a female donor in good health and CMV-seropositive.

The gene calls are TRBV5-3 and TRBJ1-2; possible D gene TRBD1, 5 bases. TRBV5-3 is recorded as an ORF, its role being uncertain. Between the trimmed V and J ends, which lost 0 bases and 4 bases, there was a span of 10 bases. The CDR3 has 14 amino acids. The CDR3 is CARSLAGQGYGYTF. The CDR3 DNA reads TGTGCCAGAAGCTTGGCTGGTCAGGGCTATGGCTACACCTTC.

The V gene is TRBV6-1, the J gene TRBJ2-7, with 11 bases matching TRBD2. Germline lookup yields CDR1 MNHNS and CDR2 SASEGT. V lost 3 bases to trimming and J lost 1 base; unmatched junction nucleotides: 8. CDR3 size: 17 residues. The CDR3 DNA reads TGTGCCAGCAGTGATACGTCCGGGACTAGCGGTTCCTACGAGCAGTACTTC. Its translation: CASSDTSGTSGSYEQYF.

This chain links TRBV6-1 with TRBJ2-1, with D perhaps TRBD2 (5 bases). Between the trimmed V and J ends, which lost 3 bases and 6 bases, there was a span of 18 bases. Looked up from germline, CDR1 is MNHNS and CDR2 is SASEGT. CDR3 length: 16 residues. DNA of the CDR3: TGTGCCAGCAGTGAGGGATTAGGACTGGGTGGCAATGAGCAGTTCTTC. Translation: CASSEGLGLGGNEQFF.

This clone was detected once. The gene calls are TRBV5-5 and TRBJ2-7, with D uncertain. Germline CDR1 SGHKS, CDR2 YYEKEE (reference sequence). The CDR3 sequence is 15 residues long. Trimming stripped 3 bases from V and 0 bases from J, with 13 bases between. CDR3: CASSSDPLSSYEQYF. The DNA of the CDR3 is TGTGCCAGCAGCTCTGATCCCCTAAGCTCCTACGAGCAGTACTTC.

The chain links TRBV10-1 to TRBJ2-1, with 9 bases lining up with TRBD2. CDR1 and CDR2 (germline): WNHNN, SYGVQD (reference sequence). V lost 5 bases and J lost 4; bases outside the gene matches: 3. The CDR3 is made up of 14 amino acids. The CDR3 nucleotides read TGCGCCAGCAGTCCTAGCGGGAATTACAATGAGCAGTTCTTC. It specifies CASSPSGNYNEQFF.

The genes are TRBV2 and TRBJ1-4; no clear D. Germline CDR1 SNHLY, CDR2 FYNNEI. V was cut by 2 bases and J by 5 bases, with 6 bases left in between. This CDR3 has 13 residues. CDR3 DNA: TGTGCCAGCAGTGAACGACTCAATGAAAAACTGTTTTTT. This sequence encodes CASSERLNEKLFF.

This clone was detected once. The chain uses TRBV14 and TRBJ2-7; possible D gene TRBD1, 6 bases. The CDR3 has 13 amino acids. CDR1 is SGHDN and CDR2 is FVKESK in the germline V gene. V was shortened by 1 base and J by 11 bases, with 15 bases between the two germline ends. CDR3 loop: CASSQGGQTKKYF. The DNA of the CDR3 is TGTGCCAGCAGCCAAGGAGGACAGACGAAAAAGTACTTC.

Remarks on this clone: Other DNA sequences from this sample encode an identical CDR3 as well. J is TRBJ2-3 and V is TRBV5-4; possible D gene TRBD2, 6 bases. From germline, CDR1 is SGHNT and CDR2 YYREEE (reference sequence). CDR3 length: 15 amino acids. Trimming removed 5 bases at V and 1 base at J, with 14 bases between. In DNA, the CDR3 is TGTGCCAGCAGTTCCGACGGGGGTGGCACAGATACGCAGTATTTT. It translates to CASSSDGGGTDTQYF.

The V call is TRBV5-1, the J call TRBJ2-7; 12 nucleotides match TRBD2. V shed 0 bases and J 4 bases; nucleotides not matched to a gene: 5. CDR3 length equals 16 residues. Germline values: CDR1 SGHRS, CDR2 YFSETQ. The CDR3 nucleotides are TGCGCCAGCAGCTTGGTGAGGACTAGCGGGATTTACGAGCAGTACTTC. Its translation is CASSLVRTSGIYEQYF.

This chain connects TRBV19 to TRBJ1-5; D call uncertain. This CDR3 has 13 amino acids. Germline CDR1 and CDR2: LNHDA and SQIVND (reference sequence). With 3 bases removed from V and 3 bases from J, the gap between germline ends came to 6 bases. The CDR3 loop reads CASSIPVNQPQHF. The CDR3 coding sequence is TGTGCCAGTAGTATCCCAGTCAATCAGCCCCAGCATTTT.

V gene TRBV30 combines with J gene TRBJ2-1, with D maybe TRBD1 (6 bases). The V end lost 0 bases, the J end lost 9 bases, and 15 bases lay between the germline ends. Germline-derived CDR1 and CDR2 are GTSNPN and SVGIG (reference sequence). This CDR3 spans 14 amino acids. The CDR3 nucleotides are TGTGCCTGGAGTGTCCAGGGGCCCCCTGTTGAGCAGTTCTTC. It yields the protein CAWSVQGPPVEQFF.

The CDR3 is CASSLASGQGPSGYTF. The CDR3 DNA follows: TGTGCCAGCAGCTTAGCCTCGGGACAGGGCCCAAGTGGCTACACCTTC. The chain combines TRBV7-9 with TRBJ1-2, with 9 bases lining up with TRBD1. The CDR3 has 16 residues. After removal of 0 bases from V and 7 bases from J, the junction contained 9 bases not matched to a gene. Germline CDR1 and CDR2: SEHNR and FQNEAQ (reference sequence).

The chain links TRBV5-4 to TRBJ2-5, with a weak D call TRBD1 (5 bases). Deletions cut 1 base from V and 5 bases from J, with 12 bases between. CDR1 and CDR2 from the germline V gene are SGHNT and YYREEE (reference sequence). The CDR3 consists of 14 residues. The DNA for the CDR3 is TGTGCCAGCAGCTTGCGGTTGGGGCAGGAGACCCAGTACTTC. Residues: CASSLRLGQETQYF.

The J gene is TRBJ1-2, the V gene TRBV6-1; D gene ambiguous. The CDR3 has 13 residues. Germline-derived CDR1 and CDR2 are MNHNS and SASEGT. Trimming stripped 3 bases from V and 4 bases from J, with 9 bases between. CDR3 DNA sequence: TGTGCCAGCAGTGACGAGCTCCTCTATGGCTACACCTTC. Translation: CASSDELLYGYTF.

In this sample, this clone turned up once. CDR3 nucleotides: TGTGCCAGCAGCAGGGGACAGTTCAATGGTTCACCCCTCCACTTT. Translating gives CASSRGQFNGSPLHF. The chain employs TRBV5-4 and TRBJ1-6; TRBD1 aligns across 7 bases. J lost 9 bases, V lost 4 bases, and 10 bases had no gene match. Germline V gene sequence: CDR1 SGHNT, CDR2 YYREEE (reference sequence). This CDR3 region has 15 residues.

Points on this clone: Other nucleotide sequences from this sample produce the same CDR3. The V gene is TRBV15, the J gene TRBJ2-2; D might be TRBD2 (5 bases). The CDR3 length is 15 residues. The germline gives CDR1 LNHNV, CDR2 YYDKDF (reference sequence). The V and J ends lost 6 bases and 0 bases respectively, with 11 bases between them. CDR3 in DNA: TGTGCCACCAGTTCACTCGGGGCGAACACCGGGGAGCTGTTTTTT. This gives the protein CATSSLGANTGELFF.

This chain joins TRBV6-1 and TRBJ2-3, with 8 nucleotides matching TRBD2. Trimming cost V 6 bases and J 2 bases; bases outside gene matches: 10. The CDR3 is 16 residues long. Looked up from germline, CDR1 is MNHNS and CDR2 is SASEGT. The CDR3 nucleotides are TGTGCCAGCAGAGAACTTTCGGGGGGGTACACAGATACGCAGTATTTT. It is translated as CASRELSGGYTDTQYF.

The chain couples TRBV5-6 to TRBJ2-3; TRBD2 matches 12 bases. In germline, CDR1 is SGHDT, CDR2 YYEEEE. The trim removed 4 bases at V and 0 bases at J, leaving 6 bases unmatched. CDR3 length: 17 residues. The CDR3: CASSLRTSGTSTDTQYF. In nucleotides, the CDR3 is TGTGCCAGCAGCCTAAGGACTAGCGGGACTAGCACAGATACGCAGTATTTT. The whole variable domain, remainder taken from reference TRBV5-6 and TRBJ2-3, is DAGVTQSPTHLIKTRGQQVTLRCSPKSGHDTVSWYQQALGQGPQFIFQYYEEEERQRGNFPDRFSGHQFPNYSSELNVNALLLGDSALYLCASSLRTSGTSTDTQYFGPGTRLTVL.

The chain couples TRBV6-5 to TRBJ1-1, with 7 bases fitting TRBD1. V lost 8 bases to trimming and J lost 2 bases; unmatched junction nucleotides: 2. Germline assignment: CDR1 MNHEY and CDR2 SVGAGI. The CDR3 totals 12 residues. DNA for the CDR3: TGTGCCAGCTACAGGGGTAACACTGAAGCTTTCTTT. It is translated as CASYRGNTEAFF.

The rearrangement uses TRBV7-9 and TRBJ1-2, with D unclear. V lost 5 bases and J 8 bases, leaving 15 bases between the germline ends. Germline V gene lookup returns CDR1 SEHNR and CDR2 FQNEAQ (reference sequence). There are 13 residues in the CDR3. Here the CDR3 DNA reads TGTGCCAGCAGCGTAATCCAGGTGACGGGCTACACCTTC. This sequence encodes CASSVIQVTGYTF.

The chain links TRBV18 to TRBJ1-4; D is unresolved. Germline CDR1 reads KGHSH; CDR2 reads LQKENI. CDR3 length: 13 residues. The V and J ends lost 5 bases and 15 bases respectively, with 19 bases between them. DNA of the CDR3: TGTGCCAGCTCATTACGGACTAACCGGGATTTGTTTTTT. It encodes CASSLRTNRDLFF.

V and J are TRBV5-4 and TRBJ1-2; no clear D gene. This CDR3 region has 16 residues. Per germline, CDR1 SGHNT and CDR2 YYREEE (reference sequence). V was pared by 1 base and J by 1 base, with 14 bases between. CDR3 nucleotides: TGTGCCAGCAGCTTGAGTTTTATAGTTGATAACTATGGCTACACCTTC. Its protein is CASSLSFIVDNYGYTF.

The rearrangement uses TRBV28 and TRBJ2-3; 10 nucleotides align to TRBD2. J lost 3 bases, V lost 8 bases, and 8 bases had no gene match. CDR1 and CDR2 from the germline V gene are MDHEN and SYDVKM. This CDR3 spans 15 amino acids. CDR3 nucleotide sequence: TGTGCCAGCGCCAGTTCTAGCGGGAGTACAGATACGCAGTATTTT. It translates to CASASSSGSTDTQYF.

In this sample, this clone turned up once. The genes are TRBV7-2 and TRBJ2-5; TRBD1 agrees at 8 bases. With V trimmed by 4 bases and J by 5 bases, 6 bases remained unmatched. The CDR3 is 14 amino acids. The germline V gene has CDR1 SGHTA and CDR2 FQGNSA. The CDR3 region is CASSSRQGPETQYF. Written as DNA, the CDR3 is TGTGCCAGCAGCTCTCGACAGGGGCCGGAGACCCAGTACTTC.

This clone has just a few counts. This chain links TRBV6-6 with TRBJ1-1; D is unclear. Germline V gives CDR1 MNHNY, CDR2 SVGAGI (reference sequence). Trimming pared 6 bases from V and 1 base from J, leaving 18 bases between. This CDR3 is 16 amino acids long. CDR3 loop: CASSPAEGMGNTEAFF. The CDR3, as DNA: TGTGCCAGCAGCCCCGCGGAGGGTATGGGGAACACTGAAGCTTTCTTT.

The J gene is TRBJ1-2, the V gene TRBV6-5; no clear D gene. This CDR3 contains 12 residues. Looked up from germline, CDR1 is MNHEY and CDR2 is SVGAGI. V was cut by 1 base and J by 5 bases, with 5 bases left in between. Here the CDR3 DNA reads TGTGCCAGCAGTTACTACGGGTATGGCTACACCTTC. Protein sequence: CASSYYGYGYTF.

The gene calls are TRBV19 and TRBJ1-5, with D possibly TRBD1 on 5 matching bases. The CDR3 runs to 14 residues. With 8 bases removed from V and 4 bases from J, the gap between germline ends came to 15 bases. The germline gives CDR1 LNHDA, CDR2 SQIVND (reference sequence). The DNA of the CDR3 is TGTGCCAGTGGAAACTGGACACGTAATCAGCCCCAGCATTTT. As protein: CASGNWTRNQPQHF.

The chain couples TRBV2 to TRBJ2-3, with TRBD2 matching over 12 bases. The CDR3 extends over 16 amino acids. V lost 6 bases and J lost 2; bases outside the gene matches: 6. Germline loops: CDR1 SNHLY, CDR2 FYNNEI. CDR3: CASSPTSGGYTDTQYF. The CDR3 coding sequence is TGTGCCAGCAGCCCTACTAGCGGGGGGTACACAGATACGCAGTATTTT.

The chain carries TRBV5-5 and TRBJ2-1, with D maybe TRBD1 (6 bases). Germline assignment: CDR1 SGHKS and CDR2 YYEKEE (reference sequence). The CDR3 contains 13 residues. The ends were cut back, 2 bases at V and 6 bases at J, with 9 bases in the middle. This chain's CDR3 is CASSLMDSNEQFF. As DNA, the CDR3 is TGTGCCAGCAGCTTAATGGACAGCAATGAGCAGTTCTTC.